This is a list of T cell receptor beta chains from one sample in a study of blood T cells in healthy people across ages. MiXCR, run by TCRdb on the 5' RACE reads, gives a single entry per CDR3 protein. The sample has 1 million to 1.2 million distinct CDR3 sequences, approximately 38% seen once. The sequenced sample was blood. These receptors all stem from a man younger than 35 in good health. Each CDR3 is given with its conserved first and last residue. D genes are given only for firm matches. Expanded clones get a size class; other rows say once, few or many, or leave the size out.

J gene,V gene,clone size,D gene,CDR3 DNA,CDR3 protein
TRBJ1-4,TRBV4-1,.,.,TGCGCCAGCAGCCAGGGAAAGGAAAAACTGTTTTTT,CASSQGKEKLFF
TRBJ2-3,TRBV29-1,few,.,TGCAGCGTTGAAGGAGGCCCCGCGCAAGATACGCAGTATTTT,CSVEGGPAQDTQYF
TRBJ1-2,TRBV12-3/TRBV12-4,.,.,TGTGCCAGCAGTCTCCTGGCCGCCTCCTATGGCTACACCTTC,CASSLLAASYGYTF
TRBJ2-7,TRBV27,many,.,TGTGCCAGCAGTTTACATATTTCCTACGAGCAGTACTTC,CASSLHISYEQYF
TRBJ1-4,TRBV12-3/TRBV12-4,.,.,TGTGCCAGCAGTTTAAGTAGTACAGGGTGGGAAAAACTGTTTTTT,CASSLSSTGWEKLFF
TRBJ2-1,TRBV15,.,.,TGTGCCACCAGTAGAAGGGGGGCCTCCTACAATGAGCAGTTCTTC,CATSRRGASYNEQFF
TRBJ1-2,TRBV20-1,.,TRBD1,TGCAGTGCTTTCCCCGGGACAGGGGGCAATTTCGGCTATGGCTACACCTTC,CSAFPGTGGNFGYGYTF
TRBJ1-1,TRBV20-1,.,TRBD1,TGCAGTGCCCAATTGACAGGGGTGAACACTGAAGCTTTCTTT,CSAQLTGVNTEAFF
TRBJ2-5,TRBV4-3,once,.,TGCGCCAGCAGCCAAGAAGCTCATCGGGGCGGGCCTTACAATGAGCAGTACTTC,CASSQEAHRGGPYNEQYF
TRBJ1-1,TRBV5-1,.,.,TGCGCCAGCAGCTTGGCCCCAAGAAGGGTGAGCACTGAAGCTTTCTTT,CASSLAPRRVSTEAFF
TRBJ1-2,TRBV2,.,.,TGTGCCAGCAGGAATAGGGGAGGCTACACCTTC,CASRNRGGYTF
TRBJ1-2,TRBV5-1,.,.,TGCGCCAGCAGCTTGGGCTCTTTAAAGCCCGCTAACTATGGCTACACCTTC,CASSLGSLKPANYGYTF
TRBJ2-1,TRBV7-2,few,.,TGTGCCAGCAGCTTAAATATCCCTTACAATGAGCAGTTCTTC,CASSLNIPYNEQFF
TRBJ2-2,TRBV29-1,.,TRBD2,TGCAGCGCGGGGGGGTTTTCCGGGGAGCTGTTTTTT,CSAGGFSGELFF
TRBJ1-5,TRBV12-3/TRBV12-4,.,.,TGTGCCAGCAGTTTAATAGAGAATCAGCCCCAGCATTTT,CASSLIENQPQHF
TRBJ1-5,TRBV4-2,.,.,TGTGCCAGCAGCCTCCGACAGGAGCTCAATCAGCCCCAGCATTTT,CASSLRQELNQPQHF
TRBJ2-5,TRBV6-5,few,.,TGTGCCAGCAGTTACGACTGGTCCGAGGGGAAAGAGACCCAGTACTTC,CASSYDWSEGKETQYF
TRBJ1-1,TRBV3-1,.,TRBD1,TGTGCCAGCAGCCAAGTCGGCCGACAGGGGAACACTGAAGCTTTCTTT,CASSQVGRQGNTEAFF
TRBJ2-7,TRBV7-8,.,.,TGTGCCAGCATCCCCGAGGGTTCCTACGAGCAGTACTTC,CASIPEGSYEQYF